Included here is one T cell receptor beta chain sequence, with context. Antigen specificity is unknown. This CDR3 is 15 amino acids long. The germline V gene encodes CDR1 MDHEN and CDR2 SYDVKM. Trimming left V 6 bases short and J 2 bases short, with 15 bases between. These data come from a study of radiotherapy plus CTLA-4 blockade in lung cancer. Across the study: With 25% to 35% of patients having disease control, objective responses were seen in about 17%.

TCRdb's table, derived via immunoSEQ multiplex PCR, lists solely in-frame clones and lacks some. Among more than 75,000 clones, roughly 86% were seen once, and the ten largest hold 0.85% to 0.9%. The study's findings and limits: Response, reportedly, was best predicted by interferon-beta along with early blood T cell clone dynamics. There was expansion of tumor-derived TCR clones in blood after radiotherapy plus ipilimumab.

CTLA-4 blockade with ipilimumab, together with focal radiation, was given to patients with chemo-refractory metastatic non-small-cell lung cancer. The starting material was peripheral blood, obtained from a patient treated with radiotherapy plus ipilimumab. The V and J genes are TRBV28 and TRBJ2-3, with D maybe TRBD2 (6 bases). This TCR derives from a human donor with non-small cell lung cancer who had stable disease on radiotherapy plus ipilimumab. CDR3 residues: CASRSPGLPTDTQYF. Written as DNA, the CDR3 is TGTGCCAGCAGGTCCCCGGGACTCCCCACAGATACGCAGTATTTT.